The T cell receptor (beta chain) under discussion was sequenced for a study of shared clonotypes between healthy human individuals (dated by TCRdb to 2019 to 2021). Context from the whole study: The cohort included three men and a couple of women between 18 and 49 years of age. To increase sequencing depth and limit assay-specific biases, different laboratories used diverse techniques to prepare libraries and sequence TCR repertoires. For each donor, three plates each were used for CD4 naive and CD4 memory, two plates were used for CD8 naive, and one plate was used for CD8 memory. Per donor, leukapheresis produced somewhere between about 0.9 and 9.5 billion PBMCs. To estimate repertoire size and how much clonotype sharing occurs between individuals, the study deeply sequenced the blood TCR repertoires of a handful of healthy adults.

The donors were healthy, HIV-negative adults who had no recently reported acute infections or vaccinations. Every donor was a Caucasian adult living in Nashville, Tennessee, USA. Magnetic negative selection was used to enrich CD4+ T cells, after which naive cells were positively selected on CD45RA and the negative fraction became the memory subset. After blood collection by leukapheresis, PBMCs were isolated using Ficoll-Histopaque density gradient centrifugation and then cryopreserved in the vapor phase of liquid nitrogen. Analytical flow cytometry was used to check the purity and quantity of every magnetically sorted T cell population. From each sorted fraction, genomic DNA was isolated and quantified by UV absorbance on a Nanodrop 2000c. The study at large found these results: Rarefaction of sorted-subset datasets indicated incomplete sequencing despite the large sequencing depth. Compared with non-shared clonotypes, clonotypes shared by all four sorted-subset donors had higher generation probabilities. Across a few donors, approximately 4.9% of naive CD4, 3% to 4% of naive CD8, under 2.5% of memory CD4, and over 0.35% of memory CD8 clonotypes were shared. Naive subsets generally had larger estimated clonotype richness than memory subsets did. Sampling was restricted to blood, and TCR repertoires in tissue are likely to differ from TCR repertoires in blood. Based on pairwise subsampling, the degree of clonotype sharing among donors was expected to be affected by sequencing depth. Because the study included only a small number of donors, the genetic and exposure-history diversity represented was limited.

About this clone: There is no known antigen for this receptor. Base qualities were left out, and no much larger clone turns up one base away.

The CDR3 numbers 16 residues from cysteine through phenylalanine. Only the CDR3 DNA is retained, 48 bases long and in frame from the first base. At the junction V is shortened by 4 bases and J by 5 bases, with 21 bases in between. CDR1 SGHRS and CDR2 YFSETQ were looked up in the germline V gene. Using the deep immunoSEQ assay, multiplex PCR amplified TCR CDR3 regions from genomic DNA. Genomic DNA extracted from each cell subset was distributed evenly over all wells of several immunoSEQ 96-well plates, and each plate served as one replicate. For sorted subsets, each replicate PCR was loaded with around 220 ng genomic DNA, equivalent to 25,000 to 35,000 T cell genomes. The purified libraries were quantified using a Qubit 3.0 fluorometer, sized with a Bioanalyzer 2100, and then quantified again using the KAPA Library Quantification kit. Each immunoSEQ 96-well plate was sequenced on its own single-read 150-cycle Illumina NextSeq 550 flow cell. From the authors' description of their analysis: Because the immunoSEQ output held only junctional sequences and lacked quality scores, the filtering could not match the filtering applied to full-length reads. Sequences were annotated with PyIR, a Python wrapper for IgBLAST v1.9, and V/J genes and CDR3 were assigned using IMGT germline references. Reads were removed for weak V/J assignments (E-value above 1e-6), missing CDR3, stop codons, out-of-frame junctions, or ambiguous translated residues. A V3J clonotype was defined by an identical inferred V gene, J gene, and CDR3 amino acid sequence. To compute the percentage overlap between repertoires, the number of shared unique clonotypes was divided by the size of the smaller repertoire. Repertoire richness was assessed with RTK rarefaction, the Chao1 estimator, and Recon v2.1 estimates of unobserved clonotypes. For all TCRbeta clonotypes obtained by the gDNA method from a few donors, generation probabilities were computed with OLGA. TCRdb took over this immuneACCESS table, retaining in-frame rearrangements with V and J assigned. Such tables are incomplete; in checked studies, under half of the missing clones stem from an unresolved V gene, and the remainder is unexplained. V and J calls and clone size follow that table, whereas D and trimming were derived from the DNA. This sample lists 2.3 million or so clones; over 85% were detected once. In total, the top ten clones hold 0.3% to 0.4% of the sample.

The V and J genes are TRBV5-1 and TRBJ1-1, with TRBD1 perhaps the D gene, on 5 matching bases. The TCR sequence derives from a man aged 18 to 29 in good health. Some clones in this sample may be carry-over from other donors' samples. The specimen was naive CD4+ T cells from PBMCs. Explained via the paper, the cell subset or site label denotes: CD45RA+ positively selected. For the CDR3, the sequence is CASSPPVGGMVTEAFF. The DNA sequence reads TGCGCCAGCAGCCCGCCGGTGGGGGGGATGGTTACTGAAGCTTTCTTT.